This T cell receptor beta chain derives from a study of CD8 T cell repertoires and HIV-1 epitope variants. Looking at the study overall: Controls were a CMV, EBV and flu peptide pool, Ebola AY9 negative control, and no-peptide well. Epitopes were three Gag families plus Nef HW9 and YT9. Autologous T cell-negative cells served as antigen-presenting cells in equal numbers.

Germline V gene data show CDR1 as SGHNT and CDR2 as YENEEA. V was pared by 4 bases and J by 3 bases, with 15 bases between. CDR3 length: 15 amino acids. Produced via immunoSEQ multiplex PCR; TCRdb's table is partial and in-frame only. Among tens of thousands of clones listed, around 75% were seen once. The chain recombines TRBV11-3 with TRBJ1-1; D perhaps matches TRBD1 (6 bases). The TCR originated in a male donor with HIV. The sequenced sample consisted of uncultured baseline CD8+ T cells from peripheral blood mononuclear cells (PBMCs). CDR3 nucleotides: TGTGCCAGCAGCTCTGGGACGGCAGGGGACACTGAAGCTTTCTTT. It is translated as CASSSGTAGDTEAFF.